This T cell receptor (beta chain) was recorded in a study of T cells in Graves' hyperthyroidism and ophthalmopathy (dated by TCRdb to the late 2010s). Notes on the research overall: To identify distinguishing TCR V-J signatures, a discovery cohort of 100 patients was used, comprising some 43 with Graves' ophthalmopathy and some 60 with stable Graves' hyperthyroidism. Prospective prediction of ophthalmopathy was tested in an independent validation cohort of approximately 19 hyperthyroidism patients and around 16 patients who later progressed to ophthalmopathy. The 80 to 100 discovery patients were randomly divided into training and test sets at a 7:3 ratio. In more than five Graves' hyperthyroidism patients, the study also compared T-cell repertoires from thyroid tissue with T-cell repertoires from blood. Following sampling, methimazole starting at 30 mg daily was given to hyperthyroidism patients, and high-dose intravenous methylprednisolone was given to ophthalmopathy patients. The paper describes TCR Vbeta CDR3 sequencing of about 140 peripheral blood samples, made up of 43 ophthalmopathy patients, around 78 hyperthyroidism patients and 17 progressor patients.

The TCR beta CDR3 regions were amplified from the RNA transcripts. For the first round of RT-PCR on the TCR CDR3, the HTBI primer set was used together with the Qiagen OneStep RT-PCR kit. A second multiplex PCR round built the libraries, followed by size selection and purification. Paired-end sequencing of the libraries was performed with 100 bp reads on an Illumina HiSeq2000. Turning to the authors' computational methods: SOAPnuke was used to process the raw data, with reads discarded if the reads contained adapters or uncalled bases, had a mean Phred below 15, or lacked an exact constant-primer or identifier match. High-quality paired reads were merged using COPE v1.2.5, and each unique nucleotide sequence was defined as a clonotype. MiTCR v1.1 was used to align clonotypes to the IMGT TRBV, TRBD and TRBJ reference segments. Analysis was restricted to V-J combinations with a frequency above 0.0001, which covered 99.2% of repertoires. A TCS score was defined as the ratio between F50 (clonal expansion) and ExV (chaos), using BLOSUM62-based TCRdist between CDR3 peptides within each V-J. Welch's t-statistics and random forest reduced fewer than 550 V-J features to about 12, which were used in a naive Bayes classifier (R e1071). The Morisita-Horn index was used to measure how similar the thyroid and blood repertoires were. TCRdb took the public reads, trimmed them with fastp at Q25, ran MiXCR for clone calling and kept in-frame beta chains. Entries are consolidated by CDR3 protein sequence, retaining the most common genes and DNA. None of the V and J calls come from the authors' own analysis; TCRdb made them. The sample includes more than 500,000 distinct CDR3 sequences, with approximately 49% observed a single time. 44% of the sample rests with the top ten.

Overall results and qualifications from the work: In cross-validation, a model built on a 13 V-J signature told ophthalmopathy apart from stable hyperthyroidism with less than 90% sensitivity and around 81% specificity, and in testing the same model reached 80%/75%. In validation, the model predicted progression to ophthalmopathy with over 60% sensitivity and approximately 78% specificity, a median of about six months before onset. Most expanded thyroid clonotypes (frequency above 0.001) were also found in blood, which suggests that blood repertoires may mirror thyroid immune responses. No statistical method was used to fix the sample size in advance, and group allocation was not hidden from the investigators.

The germline V gene encodes CDR1 SGHRS and CDR2 YFSETQ. Taken from cysteine to phenylalanine, the CDR3 has 14 residues. Of all the DNA, just the CDR3 is kept, 42 bases in frame from base 1. V loses 0 bases at its end and J loses 5 bases; junction bases beyond the gene matches: 4. The study excluded patients with uncontrolled infections, other autoimmune diseases, pregnancy or lactation. Diagnoses were established on the basis of clinical symptoms, serum thyroxine and TRAb, thyroid ultrasound, and orbital computed tomography. Total RNA was extracted with Trizol reagent, and quality was checked on an Agilent 2100 Bioanalyzer. This clonotype was recorded at least ten times. Its antigen remains undetermined. No per-base quality is available; no much larger clone lies one base away.

This clonotype was sampled from an adult woman with Graves' disease, either hyperthyroidism or ophthalmopathy (not recorded which). What was sequenced was peripheral blood or thyroid tissue (not recorded which). This chain joins TRBV5-1 to TRBJ2-5; 7 bases in the middle match TRBD2. The CDR3 sequence is CASSLVGGSETQYF. The bases read TGCGCCAGCAGCTTGGTGGGGGGGAGCGAGACCCAGTACTTC. With the rest looked up from the reference TRBV5-1 and TRBJ2-5 genes rather than sequenced, the full variable domain is KAGVTQTPRYLIKTRGQQVTLSCSPISGHRSVSWYQQTPGQGLQFLFEYFSETQRNKGNFPGRFSGRQFSNSRSEMNVSTLELGDSALYLCASSLVGGSETQYFGPGTRLLVL.